This T cell receptor beta chain was captured in a study of blood T cell repertoires in COVID-19. Study context: The United States, Italy and Spain supplied acute and convalescent COVID-19 samples.

This CDR3 has 16 residues. The germline V gene encodes CDR1 SGHTA and CDR2 FQGTGA. After removal of 5 bases from V and 9 bases from J, the junction contained 11 bases not matched to a gene. TCRdb's table, derived via immunoSEQ multiplex PCR, lists solely in-frame clones and lacks some. The data contain 120,000 or so clones, around 82% of them singletons. The chain employs TRBV7-3 and TRBJ2-1; 12 bases are a match to TRBD2. The sequencing sample was made of peripheral blood. This clonotype originated in a man older than 75 with active or convalescent COVID-19. The CDR3 is CASSPDGLAGRSEQFF. CDR3 nucleotides: TGTGCCAGCAGCCCCGATGGACTAGCGGGAAGGAGTGAGCAGTTCTTC.